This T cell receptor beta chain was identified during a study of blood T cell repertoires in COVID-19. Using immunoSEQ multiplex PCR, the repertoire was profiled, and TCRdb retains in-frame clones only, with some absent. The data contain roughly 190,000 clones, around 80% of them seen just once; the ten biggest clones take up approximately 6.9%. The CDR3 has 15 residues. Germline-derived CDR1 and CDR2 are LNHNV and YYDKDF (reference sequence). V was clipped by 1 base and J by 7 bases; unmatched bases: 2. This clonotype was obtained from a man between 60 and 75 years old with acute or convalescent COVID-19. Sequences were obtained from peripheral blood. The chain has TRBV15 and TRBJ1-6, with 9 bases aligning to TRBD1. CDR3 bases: TGTGCCACCAGCAGAGGGACAGGGGCAAATTCACCCCTCCACTTT. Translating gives CATSRGTGANSPLHF.